This T cell receptor beta chain was retrieved from a study of human T cells and chemical hapten exposure. This clonotype has only a few counts. Its cognate antigen is unknown. Germline V gene data show CDR1 as SGHTA and CDR2 as FQGNSA. The ends were cut back, 3 bases at V and 8 bases at J, with 13 bases in the middle. The CDR3 contains 13 residues. The library labeled individual cDNA molecules by adding unique molecular identifiers to them. TCRdb redid the calling of the RACE reads with MiXCR, one entry per CDR3 protein. This table holds approximately 260,000 distinct CDR3 sequences, roughly 8.9% found once. Time point denoted: pre-sensitization, week 0. Treatment described: therapeutic diphenylcyclopropenone sensitization with weekly scalp DPC. Total RNA was isolated from whole blood that had not been fractionated. Study-level results: DPC sensitization left the count of TCRs above 1 in 1000 unchanged.

Sequencing was performed on whole blood, taken in connection with sensitization to the hapten diphenylcyclopropenone (DPC). The receptor was derived from a woman between 40 and 55 years old with alopecia areata. Some clones in this sample may be carry-over from other donors' samples. The V and J genes are TRBV7-2 and TRBJ1-1; no reliable D call. CDR3 loop: CASSLRVSKEAFF. CDR3 DNA: TGTGCCAGCAGCTTGAGGGTTTCTAAAGAAGCTTTCTTT.